Each of the 13 T cell receptor beta chains below was sequenced from the same sample in a study of T cells in Graves' hyperthyroidism and ophthalmopathy. The source material, RNA transcripts, was used to amplify TCR beta CDR3 regions. RT-PCR in the first round (using the HTBI primer set) targeted the TCR CDR3. MiXCR, applied by TCRdb to the multiplex PCR reads, yields one record per CDR3 protein. The sample includes about 610,000 distinct CDR3 sequences, more than 45% of them seen just once. Sequencing input: peripheral blood or thyroid tissue (not recorded which). The receptors derive from a woman aged 18-29 years with Graves' hyperthyroidism.

This clonotype was picked up one time. The chain is built from TRBV11-2 and TRBJ1-4, with a possible D match to TRBD1 (5 bases). CDR1 and CDR2 (germline): SGHAT, FQNNGV. V was shortened by 7 bases and J by 5 bases, with 14 bases between the two germline ends. The CDR3 runs 14 residues. The CDR3 protein is CASKRTWGNEKLFF. CDR3 DNA sequence: TGTGCCAGCAAACGAACGTGGGGGAATGAAAAACTGTTTTTT.

The gene calls are TRBV20-1 and TRBJ2-7, with D perhaps assigned TRBD1 or TRBD2 (5 bases each). There are 12 residues in the CDR3. Germline CDR1 reads DFQATT; CDR2 reads SNEGSKA (reference sequence). CDR3: CSPGRHSYEQYF. CDR3 sequence (DNA): TGCAGCCCGGGACGGCACTCCTACGAGCAGTACTTC.

This chain connects TRBV7-2 to TRBJ2-5; D is perhaps TRBD2 (6 bases). Deletions cut 0 bases from V and 4 bases from J, with 9 bases between. There are 14 residues in the CDR3. From germline, CDR1 is SGHTA and CDR2 FQGNSA. CDR3 residues: CASSLARGAETQYF. The CDR3, as DNA: TGTGCCAGCAGCTTAGCGCGGGGCGCAGAGACCCAGTACTTC.

This clonotype turned up a few times. A read error may explain this, as a much larger clone is one base away. The rearrangement joins TRBV6-5 to TRBJ2-7, with 13 bases matching TRBD2. Per the germline V gene, CDR1 is MNHEY and CDR2 is SVGAGI. This CDR3 contains 15 residues. J gave up 4 bases and V 4 bases, and 4 bases lay outside the gene matches. CDR3 in DNA: TGTGCCAGCAGTTTCCGGACTAGCGGGAGTTACGAGCAGTACTTC. Translating it yields CASSFRTSGSYEQYF.

The chain links TRBV15 to TRBJ1-1, with D hard to call. The germline CDR1 and CDR2 sequences are LNHNV and YYDKDF (reference sequence). This CDR3 has 13 residues. Trimming removed 3 bases from V and 4 bases from J, with 9 bases in between. This CDR3 reads CATSRHRATEAFF. As DNA, the CDR3 is TGTGCCACCAGCAGGCACAGAGCCACTGAAGCTTTCTTT. Looking up the rest from reference TRBV15 and TRBJ1-1 gives the full variable domain: DAMVIQNPRYQVTQFGKPVTLSCSQTLNHNVMYWYQQKSSQAPKLLFHYYDKDFNNEADTPDNFQSRRPNTSFCFLDIRSPGLGDTAMYLCATSRHRATEAFFGQGTRLTVV.

This clonotype was seen a single time. The chain combines TRBV20-1 with TRBJ2-3, with 9 bases aligning to TRBD2. The CDR3 runs 15 residues. Trimming took 0 bases from V and 11 from J; bases not matched to a gene: 12. Looked up from germline, CDR1 is DFQATT and CDR2 is SNEGSKA (reference sequence). CDR3 loop: CSARDWVAGANEQYF. DNA for the CDR3: TGCAGTGCTAGAGATTGGGTAGCGGGAGCCAATGAGCAGTATTTT.

This clonotype was seen more than once but under ten times. This may stem from a read error, because a much larger clone lies one nucleotide away. The chain joins TRBV7-2 to TRBJ2-7; D is ambiguous. Germline lookup yields CDR1 SGHTA and CDR2 FQGNSA. Deletions cut 6 bases from V and 6 bases from J, with 18 bases between. This CDR3 is built from 14 residues. The CDR3 spells CASRPGPGVCEQYF. In DNA form, the CDR3 reads TGTGCCAGCAGGCCTGGTCCAGGCGTCTGCGAGCAGTACTTC. Full variable domain (remainder filled in from reference TRBV7-2 and TRBJ2-7): GAGVSQSPSNKVTEKGKDVELRCDPISGHTALYWYRQSLGQGLEFLIYFQGNSAPDKSGLPSDRFSAERTGGSVSTLTIQRTQQEDSAVYLCASRPGPGVCEQYFGPGTRLTVT.

This clonotype was seen ten or more times. This sequence joins TRBV5-1 and TRBJ1-1, with D possibly TRBD1 on 5 matching bases. Germline V gene data show CDR1 as SGHRS and CDR2 as YFSETQ. The V end lost 7 bases, the J end lost 4 bases, and 23 bases lay between the germline ends. This CDR3 is built from 16 residues. The DNA for the CDR3 is TGCGCCAGCTCACATCCGTCCGGGGGATCGGGCACTGAAGCTTTCTTT. It specifies CASSHPSGGSGTEAFF.

This clonotype was seen many times. The genes are TRBV13 and TRBJ2-5; maybe TRBD1 (6 bases). Trimming took off 0 bases at V and 3 bases at J, with 8 bases between the two ends. The germline V gene encodes CDR1 PRHDT and CDR2 FYEKMQ (reference sequence). CDR3 length equals 14 residues. The CDR3 sequence is CASSLGRQEETQYF. In DNA form, the CDR3 reads TGTGCCAGCAGCTTAGGCCGACAGGAAGAGACCCAGTACTTC.

This clonotype was observed many times. The rearrangement links TRBV4-1 to TRBJ2-2, with 7 bases identical to TRBD2. Germline assignment: CDR1 MGHRA and CDR2 YSYEKL. The V segment lost 1 base and the J segment 6 bases; nucleotides outside the gene matches: 2. The CDR3 consists of 14 residues. The CDR3 bases are TGCGCCAGCAGCCAAGTGGGAGGGTCCGGGGAGCTGTTTTTT. This sequence encodes CASSQVGGSGELFF.

CDR3 DNA sequence: TGCAGTGCAAAGCGGGAGTGGGAGTACACCGAGCAGTACTTC. Translating it yields CSAKREWEYTEQYF. This chain connects TRBV20-1 to TRBJ2-7; TRBD2 aligns across 8 bases. The V segment lost 6 bases and the J segment 6 bases; nucleotides outside the gene matches: 13. Germline CDR1 and CDR2: DFQATT and SNEGSKA (reference sequence). The CDR3 covers 14 residues.

This clonotype was detected ten times or more. The rearrangement links TRBV4-1 to TRBJ2-7; perhaps TRBD2 as D (5 bases). Trimming took 0 bases from V and 4 from J, leaving 16 bases between them. Looked up from germline, CDR1 is MGHRA and CDR2 is YSYEKL. The CDR3 runs 16 residues. The DNA for the CDR3 is TGCGCCAGCAGCCAAGATTCGTCGGGGTTGCGTTACGAGCAGTACTTC. Translated, it gives CASSQDSSGLRYEQYF.

This chain links TRBV15 with TRBJ1-2; 7 positions agree with TRBD1. The CDR3 has 18 residues. V lost 3 bases to trimming and J lost 5 bases; unmatched junction nucleotides: 18. Germline V gene sequence: CDR1 LNHNV, CDR2 YYDKDF (reference sequence). CDR3 amino acids: CATSSEVGGTVLKYGYTF. DNA of the CDR3: TGTGCCACCAGCAGTGAAGTGGGAGGGACAGTCTTGAAGTATGGCTACACCTTC.